The 7 T cell receptor beta chains given below trace back to one sample, sequenced in a study of naive and memory T cell subsets. These receptors have no known antigen. Two oligonucleotides, mixed equimolar, formed the beta constant-region primer covering TRBC1 and TRBC2. Ligated cDNA was amplified by four rounds of PCR with nested alpha and beta constant-region primers and SP2. TCRdb independently ran MiXCR on the UMI-ligation and nested PCR reads; one entry per CDR3 protein. The sample includes over 100,000 distinct CDR3 sequences, more than 14% of them seen just once. Whole-study findings and limits: Especially in CD8 cells, naive repertoires contained a few larger clonotypes, possibly CD45RA-re-expressing memory cells.

The sample consisted of naive CD8+ T cells from blood. These receptors were collected from a human donor in good health.

CDR3 nucleotides: TGTGCCAGCAGCGTAGGGGACAGGGTGTACGAGCAGTACTTC. Its protein product is CASSVGDRVYEQYF. This sequence joins TRBV9 and TRBJ2-7; 9 bases are shared with TRBD1. Germline values: CDR1 SGDLS, CDR2 YYNGEE. The ends lost 0 bases at V and 4 bases at J; junction bases unmatched: 2. The length of the CDR3 is 14 residues.

V and J are TRBV12-3 or TRBV12-4 and TRBJ2-3; D remains unclear. V was shortened by 3 bases and J by 2 bases, with 9 bases between the two germline ends. CDR3 length: 14 amino acids. The CDR3 loop reads CASSLTLHTDTQYF. The CDR3 DNA reads TGTGCCAGCAGTTTGACTCTACACACAGATACGCAGTATTTT.

The chain employs TRBV14 and TRBJ1-2, with D perhaps matching TRBD1 (5 bases). The length of the CDR3 is 13 residues. CDR1 is SGHDN, CDR2 FVKESK, per germline. V was clipped by 3 bases and J by 4 bases, with 9 bases between them. This CDR3 reads CASSHGTLYGYTF. The CDR3, as DNA: TGTGCCAGCAGCCACGGGACGCTCTATGGCTACACCTTC.

In this sample, this clonotype turned up many times. This CDR3 is CASSLGSGTGGYEQYF. DNA of the CDR3: TGTGCCAGCAGCTTGGGCTCCGGGACAGGGGGTTACGAGCAGTACTTC. This sequence joins TRBV5-4 and TRBJ2-7; TRBD1 matches 11 bases. The CDR3 length is 16 residues. Germline values: CDR1 SGHNT, CDR2 YYREEE (reference sequence). The V gene end was trimmed by 0 bases and the J gene end by 4 bases; junction bases not matched to a gene: 6.

The sample holds many counts of this clonotype. The J gene is TRBJ1-1, the V gene TRBV12-3 or TRBV12-4; D is undetermined. The CDR3 is 14 residues long. V was clipped by 5 bases and J by 4 bases, with 14 bases between them. This chain's CDR3 is CASSAAGGGTEAFF. The CDR3, as DNA: TGTGCCAGCAGTGCGGCTGGAGGCGGCACTGAAGCTTTCTTT.

This chain connects TRBV27 to TRBJ2-7; 8 nucleotides agree with TRBD1. With 5 bases clipped from V and 5 bases from J, the junction kept 5 bases outside the gene matches. The CDR3 is 13 residues long. Germline V gene sequence: CDR1 MNHEY, CDR2 SMNVEV (reference sequence). CDR3 sequence: CASSLTQGDEQYF. CDR3 nucleotides: TGTGCCAGCAGTCTCACACAGGGGGACGAGCAGTACTTC.

V usage is TRBV12-3 or TRBV12-4 and J usage is TRBJ1-1, with D maybe TRBD1 (5 bases). V lost 5 bases to trimming and J lost 3 bases, with 10 bases between them. This CDR3 is 13 amino acids long. CDR3 in DNA: TGTGCCAGCAGTCCACAAGGGGACACTGAAGCTTTCTTT. It specifies CASSPQGDTEAFF.